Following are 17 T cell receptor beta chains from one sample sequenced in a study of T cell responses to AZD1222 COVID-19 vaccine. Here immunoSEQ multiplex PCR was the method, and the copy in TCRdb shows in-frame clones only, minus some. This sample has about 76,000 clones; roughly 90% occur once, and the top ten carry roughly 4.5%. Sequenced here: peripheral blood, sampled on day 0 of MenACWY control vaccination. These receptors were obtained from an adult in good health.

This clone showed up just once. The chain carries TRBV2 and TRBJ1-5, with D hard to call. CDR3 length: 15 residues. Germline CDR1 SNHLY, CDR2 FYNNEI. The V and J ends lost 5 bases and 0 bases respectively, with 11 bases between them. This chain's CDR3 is CASSPGVYSNQPQHF. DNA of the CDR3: TGTGCCAGCAGTCCTGGGGTTTATAGCAATCAGCCCCAGCATTTT.

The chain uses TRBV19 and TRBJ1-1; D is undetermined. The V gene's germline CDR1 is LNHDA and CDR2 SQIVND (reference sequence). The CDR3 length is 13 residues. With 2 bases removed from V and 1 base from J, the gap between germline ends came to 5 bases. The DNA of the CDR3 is TGTGCCAGTAGTATAACAAGGAACACTGAAGCTTTCTTT. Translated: CASSITRNTEAFF.

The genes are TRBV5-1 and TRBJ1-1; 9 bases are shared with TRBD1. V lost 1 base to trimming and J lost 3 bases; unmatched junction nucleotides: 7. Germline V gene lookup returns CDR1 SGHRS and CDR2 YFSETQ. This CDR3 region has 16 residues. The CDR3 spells CASSLFLDRGYTEAFF. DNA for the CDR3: TGCGCCAGCAGCTTGTTTCTTGACAGGGGGTACACTGAAGCTTTCTTT. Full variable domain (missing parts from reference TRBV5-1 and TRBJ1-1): KAGVTQTPRYLIKTRGQQVTLSCSPISGHRSVSWYQQTPGQGLQFLFEYFSETQRNKGNFPGRFSGRQFSNSRSEMNVSTLELGDSALYLCASSLFLDRGYTEAFFGQGTRLTVV.

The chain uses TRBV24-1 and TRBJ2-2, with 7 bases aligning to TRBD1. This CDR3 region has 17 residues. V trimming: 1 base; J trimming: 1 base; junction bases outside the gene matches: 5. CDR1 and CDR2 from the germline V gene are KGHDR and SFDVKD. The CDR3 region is CATSDLRGTENTGELFF. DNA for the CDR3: TGTGCCACCAGTGATTTAAGGGGGACAGAGAACACCGGGGAGCTGTTTTTT.

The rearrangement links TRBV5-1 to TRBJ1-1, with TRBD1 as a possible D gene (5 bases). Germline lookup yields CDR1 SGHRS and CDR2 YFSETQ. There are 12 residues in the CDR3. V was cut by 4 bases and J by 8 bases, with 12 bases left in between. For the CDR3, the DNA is TGCGCCAGCAGCCTACGGGGGATAGAAGCTTTCTTT. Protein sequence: CASSLRGIEAFF.

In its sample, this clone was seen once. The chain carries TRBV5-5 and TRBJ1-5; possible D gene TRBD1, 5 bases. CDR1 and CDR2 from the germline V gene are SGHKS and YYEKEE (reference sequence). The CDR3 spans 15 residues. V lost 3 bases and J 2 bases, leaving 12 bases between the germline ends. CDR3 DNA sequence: TGTGCCAGCAGCTGGGGCGTGGGGGGCAATCAGCCCCAGCATTTT. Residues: CASSWGVGGNQPQHF.

CDR3 DNA sequence: TGTGCCAGCAGCGCCACAGGGGACTCTTGGTTCGGGGAGACCCAGTACTTC. Amino acid sequence: CASSATGDSWFGETQYF. This chain joins TRBV25-1 and TRBJ2-5; weak D call: TRBD1 (7 bases). CDR1 and CDR2 (germline): MGHDK, SYGVNS. V was trimmed by 6 bases and J by 5 bases, leaving 25 bases between them. CDR3 length: 17 amino acids.

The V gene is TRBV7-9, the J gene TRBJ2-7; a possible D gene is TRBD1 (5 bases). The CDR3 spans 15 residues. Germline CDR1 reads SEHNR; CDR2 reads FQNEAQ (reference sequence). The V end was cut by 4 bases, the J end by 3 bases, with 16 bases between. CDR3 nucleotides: TGTGCCAGCAGCTCTCCGGAGCAGGGCGGCTACGAGCAGTACTTC. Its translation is CASSSPEQGGYEQYF.

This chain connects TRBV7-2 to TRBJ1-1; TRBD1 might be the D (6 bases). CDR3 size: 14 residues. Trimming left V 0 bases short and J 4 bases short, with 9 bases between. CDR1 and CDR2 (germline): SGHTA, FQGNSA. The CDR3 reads CASSLALQGTEAFF. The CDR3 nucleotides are TGTGCCAGCAGCTTAGCGCTACAGGGCACTGAAGCTTTCTTT.

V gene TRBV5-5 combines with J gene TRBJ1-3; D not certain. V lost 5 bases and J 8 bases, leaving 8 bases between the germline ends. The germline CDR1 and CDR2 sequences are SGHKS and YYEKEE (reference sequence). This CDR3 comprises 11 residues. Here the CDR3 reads CASRVSHTIYF. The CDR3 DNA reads TGTGCCAGCAGGGTTTCGCACACCATATATTTT.

CDR3 nucleotide sequence: TGTGCCAGCAGTTACCTACAGACCCCAGATCAGCCCCAGCATTTT. Translated: CASSYLQTPDQPQHF. The chain is built from TRBV6-6 and TRBJ1-5; D call uncertain. Trimming took 2 bases from V and 5 from J, leaving 13 bases between them. Germline assignment: CDR1 MNHNY and CDR2 SVGAGI (reference sequence). The length of the CDR3 is 15 residues.

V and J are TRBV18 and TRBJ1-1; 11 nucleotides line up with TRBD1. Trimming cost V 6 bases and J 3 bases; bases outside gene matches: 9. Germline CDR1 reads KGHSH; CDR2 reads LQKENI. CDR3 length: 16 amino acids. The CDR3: CASSLGQGALDTEAFF. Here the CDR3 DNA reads TGTGCCAGCTCCCTCGGACAGGGGGCATTGGACACTGAAGCTTTCTTT.

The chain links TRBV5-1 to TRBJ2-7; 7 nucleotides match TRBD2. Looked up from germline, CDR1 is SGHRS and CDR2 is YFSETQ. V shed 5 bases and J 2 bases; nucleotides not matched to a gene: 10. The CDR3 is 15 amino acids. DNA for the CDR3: TGCGCCAGCAGGGCGGGGCGGGAGAATGCCTACGAGCAGTACTTC. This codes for CASRAGRENAYEQYF.

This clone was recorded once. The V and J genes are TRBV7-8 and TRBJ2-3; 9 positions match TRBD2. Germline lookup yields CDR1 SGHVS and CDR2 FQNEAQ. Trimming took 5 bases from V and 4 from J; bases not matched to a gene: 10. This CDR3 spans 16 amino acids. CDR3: CASSPREGRISDTQYF. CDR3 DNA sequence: TGTGCCAGCAGCCCGCGGGAGGGCCGGATTTCAGATACGCAGTATTTT.

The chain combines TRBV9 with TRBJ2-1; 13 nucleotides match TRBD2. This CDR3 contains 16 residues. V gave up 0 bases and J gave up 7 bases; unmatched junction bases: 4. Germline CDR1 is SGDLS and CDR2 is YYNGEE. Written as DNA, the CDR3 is TGTGCCAGCAGCGTAGCTTTGGGACTAGCGGGAAATGAGCAGTTCTTC. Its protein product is CASSVALGLAGNEQFF. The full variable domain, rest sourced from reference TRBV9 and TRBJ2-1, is DSGVTQTPKHLITATGQRVTLRCSPRSGDLSVYWYQQSLDQGLQFLIQYYNGEERAKGNILERFSAQQFPDLHSELNLSSLELGDSALYFCASSVALGLAGNEQFFGPGTRLTVL.

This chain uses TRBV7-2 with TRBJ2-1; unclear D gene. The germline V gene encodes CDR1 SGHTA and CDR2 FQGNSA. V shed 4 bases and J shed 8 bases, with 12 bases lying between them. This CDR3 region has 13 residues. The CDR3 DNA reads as TGTGCCAGCAGCTCCCCAACTTCATATGAGCAGTTCTTC. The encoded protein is CASSSPTSYEQFF.

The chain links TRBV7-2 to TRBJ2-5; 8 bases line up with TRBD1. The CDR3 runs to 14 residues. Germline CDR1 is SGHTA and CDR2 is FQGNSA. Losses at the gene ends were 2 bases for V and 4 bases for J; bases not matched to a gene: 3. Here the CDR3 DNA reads TGTGCCAGCAGCTTAACAGGGGGTGCAGAGACCCAGTACTTC. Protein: CASSLTGGAETQYF.